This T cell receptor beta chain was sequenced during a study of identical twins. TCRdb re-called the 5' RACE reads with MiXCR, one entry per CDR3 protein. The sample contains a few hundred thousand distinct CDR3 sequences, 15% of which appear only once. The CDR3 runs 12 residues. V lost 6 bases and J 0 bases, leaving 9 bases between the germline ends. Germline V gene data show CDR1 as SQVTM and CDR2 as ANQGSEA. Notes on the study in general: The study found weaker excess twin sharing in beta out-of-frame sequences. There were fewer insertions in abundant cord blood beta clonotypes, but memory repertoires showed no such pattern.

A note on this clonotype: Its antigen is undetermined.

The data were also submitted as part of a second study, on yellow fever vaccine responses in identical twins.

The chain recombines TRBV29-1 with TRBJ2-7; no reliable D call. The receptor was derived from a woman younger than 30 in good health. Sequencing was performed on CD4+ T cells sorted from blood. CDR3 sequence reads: CSVGSASYEQYF. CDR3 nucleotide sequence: TGCAGCGTAGGATCAGCCTCCTACGAGCAGTACTTC.